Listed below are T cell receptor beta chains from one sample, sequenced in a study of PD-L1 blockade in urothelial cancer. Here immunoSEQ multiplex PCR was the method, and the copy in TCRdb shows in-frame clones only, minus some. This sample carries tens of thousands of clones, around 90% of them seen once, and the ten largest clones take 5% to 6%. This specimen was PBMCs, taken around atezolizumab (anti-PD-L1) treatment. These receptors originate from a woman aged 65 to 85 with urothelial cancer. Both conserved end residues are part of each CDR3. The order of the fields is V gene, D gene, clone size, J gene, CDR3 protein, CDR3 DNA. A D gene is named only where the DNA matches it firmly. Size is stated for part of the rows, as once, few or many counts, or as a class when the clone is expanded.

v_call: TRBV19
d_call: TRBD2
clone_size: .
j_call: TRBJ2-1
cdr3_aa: CASSKGGLAGGQFF
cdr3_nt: TGTGCCAGTAGTAAGGGGGGACTAGCGGGAGGCCAGTTCTTC

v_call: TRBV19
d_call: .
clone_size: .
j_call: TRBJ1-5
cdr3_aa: CASNPTVVSNQPQHF
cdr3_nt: TGTGCCAGTAATCCGACAGTAGTTAGCAATCAGCCCCAGCATTTT

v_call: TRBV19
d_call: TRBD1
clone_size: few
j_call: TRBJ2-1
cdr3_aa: CASSGGQAGSNEQFF
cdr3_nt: TGTGCCAGTAGTGGGGGACAGGCCGGATCCAATGAGCAGTTCTTC

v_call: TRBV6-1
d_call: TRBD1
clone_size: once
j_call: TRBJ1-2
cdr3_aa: CASPNDDRDYGYTF
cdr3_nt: TGTGCCAGCCCCAACGATGACAGGGACTATGGCTACACCTTC

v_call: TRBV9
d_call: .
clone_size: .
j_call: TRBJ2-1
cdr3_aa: CASSSRRDYNEQFF
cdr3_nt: TGTGCCAGCAGCTCAAGGAGGGACTACAATGAGCAGTTCTTC

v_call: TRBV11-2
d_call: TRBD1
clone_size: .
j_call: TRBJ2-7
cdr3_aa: CASSGQGAYEQYF
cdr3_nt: TGTGCCAGCAGTGGACAGGGGGCCTACGAGCAGTACTTC

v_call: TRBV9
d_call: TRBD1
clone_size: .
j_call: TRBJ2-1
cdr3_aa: CASSVVDRGLSEQFF
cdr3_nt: TGTGCCAGCAGCGTAGTGGACAGGGGGCTAAGTGAGCAGTTCTTC

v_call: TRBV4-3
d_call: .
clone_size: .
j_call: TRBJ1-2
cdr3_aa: CASSQERGAEDGYTF
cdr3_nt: TGCGCCAGCAGCCAAGAGCGGGGGGCTGAAGATGGCTACACCTTC

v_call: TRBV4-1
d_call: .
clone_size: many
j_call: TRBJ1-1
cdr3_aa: CASSQERRGLGTEAFF
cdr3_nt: TGCGCCAGCAGCCAAGAGCGCAGGGGTCTAGGCACTGAAGCTTTCTTT

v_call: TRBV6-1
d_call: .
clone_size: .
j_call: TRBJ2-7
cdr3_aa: CASRKGAGGAYEQYF
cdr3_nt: TGTGCCAGCAGAAAAGGGGCAGGCGGTGCTTACGAGCAGTACTTC

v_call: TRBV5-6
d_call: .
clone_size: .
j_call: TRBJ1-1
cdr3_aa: CASSSTPIFPEAFF
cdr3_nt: TGTGCCAGCAGCTCTACTCCAATTTTTCCTGAAGCTTTCTTT

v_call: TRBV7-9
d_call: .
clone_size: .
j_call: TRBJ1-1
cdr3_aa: CASSLGLVRDNGAFF
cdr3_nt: TGTGCCAGCAGCTTAGGACTTGTCAGGGATAACGGAGCTTTCTTT

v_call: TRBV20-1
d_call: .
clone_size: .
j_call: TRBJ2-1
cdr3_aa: CSARPEGEQFF
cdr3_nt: TGCAGTGCCAGACCCGAGGGTGAGCAGTTCTTC

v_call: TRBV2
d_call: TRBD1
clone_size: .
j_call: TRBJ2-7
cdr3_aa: CASGMRQGDLGEQYF
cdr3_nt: TGTGCCAGCGGAATGAGACAGGGGGATCTGGGGGAGCAGTACTTC

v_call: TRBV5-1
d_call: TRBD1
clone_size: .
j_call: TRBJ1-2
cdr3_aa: CASSLAGTGGPLSYGYTF
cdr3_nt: TGCGCCAGCAGCTTGGCGGGGACAGGGGGCCCACTTTCTTATGGCTACACCTTC

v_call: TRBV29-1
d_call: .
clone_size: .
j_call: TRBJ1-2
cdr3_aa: CSVDARDSYGYTF
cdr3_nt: TGCAGCGTTGACGCCCGAGACAGCTATGGCTACACCTTC

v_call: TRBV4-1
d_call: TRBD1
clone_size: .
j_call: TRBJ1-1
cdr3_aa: CASSQDLTGIGNTEAFF
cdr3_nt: TGCGCCAGCAGCCAAGATTTGACAGGGATCGGGAACACTGAAGCTTTCTTT

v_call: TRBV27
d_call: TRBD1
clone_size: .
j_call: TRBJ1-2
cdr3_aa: CASSPGTGGRSPNYGYTF
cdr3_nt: TGTGCCAGCAGCCCCGGGACAGGGGGCCGCTCGCCTAACTATGGCTACACCTTC

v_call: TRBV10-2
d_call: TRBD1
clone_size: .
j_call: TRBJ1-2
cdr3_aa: CASSAQGQGGYTF
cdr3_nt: TGCGCCAGCAGTGCCCAGGGACAGGGTGGCTACACCTTC

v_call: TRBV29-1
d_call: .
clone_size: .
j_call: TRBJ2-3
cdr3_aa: CSVVYGYSPTDTQYF
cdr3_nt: TGCAGCGTCGTTTATGGATATAGCCCCACAGATACGCAGTATTTT

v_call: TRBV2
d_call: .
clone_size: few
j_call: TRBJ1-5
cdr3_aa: CASSESRVSNQPQHF
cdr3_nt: TGTGCCAGCAGTGAGAGCAGGGTCAGCAATCAGCCCCAGCATTTT

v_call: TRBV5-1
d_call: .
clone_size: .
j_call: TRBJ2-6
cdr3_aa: CASSMTLPGSGANVLTF
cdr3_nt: TGCGCCAGCAGCATGACACTACCGGGGTCTGGGGCCAACGTCCTGACTTTC

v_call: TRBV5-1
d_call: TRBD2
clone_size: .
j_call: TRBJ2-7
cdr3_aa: CASSLAPSGAYEQYF
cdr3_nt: TGCGCCAGCAGCTTGGCCCCTAGCGGGGCCTACGAGCAGTACTTC

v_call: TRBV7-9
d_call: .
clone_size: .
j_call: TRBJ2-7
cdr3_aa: CASSLGLYQGLSYEQYF
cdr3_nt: TGTGCCAGCAGCTTAGGTCTTTATCAGGGGTTGTCCTACGAGCAGTACTTC

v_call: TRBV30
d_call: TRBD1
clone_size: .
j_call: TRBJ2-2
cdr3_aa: CAWKGQGANTGEPFF
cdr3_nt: TGTGCCTGGAAAGGTCAGGGGGCCAACACCGGGGAGCCGTTTTTT

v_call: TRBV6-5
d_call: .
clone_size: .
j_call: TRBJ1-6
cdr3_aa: CASSYSRSSYNSPLHF
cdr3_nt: TGTGCCAGCAGTTACTCTCGGAGCTCCTATAATTCACCCCTCCACTTT

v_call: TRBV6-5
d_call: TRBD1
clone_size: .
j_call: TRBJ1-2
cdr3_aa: CASSWGQGRVNTF
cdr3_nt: TGTGCCAGCAGTTGGGGACAGGGTAGGGTGAACACCTTC

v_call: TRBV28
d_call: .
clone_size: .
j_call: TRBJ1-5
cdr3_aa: CASSSFRGSNQPQHF
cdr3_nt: TGTGCCAGCAGTTCCTTTCGGGGAAGCAATCAGCCCCAGCATTTT

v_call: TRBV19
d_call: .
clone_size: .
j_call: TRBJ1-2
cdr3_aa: CASSPDRNSYYGYTF
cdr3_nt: TGTGCCAGTAGTCCTGACAGAAACTCTTACTATGGCTACACCTTC

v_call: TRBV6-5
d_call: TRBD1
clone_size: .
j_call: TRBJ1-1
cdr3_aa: CASSSQGMGTEAFF
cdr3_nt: TGTGCCAGCAGTTCACAGGGGATGGGCACTGAAGCTTTCTTT

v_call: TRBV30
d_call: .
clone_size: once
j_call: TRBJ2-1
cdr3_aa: CAWNVGGYNEQFF
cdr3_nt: TGTGCCTGGAACGTCGGGGGCTACAATGAGCAGTTCTTC

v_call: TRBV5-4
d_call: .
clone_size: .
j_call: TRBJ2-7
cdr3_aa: CASSVRGATYEQYF
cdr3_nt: TGTGCCAGCAGCGTCCGGGGGGCAACCTACGAGCAGTACTTC

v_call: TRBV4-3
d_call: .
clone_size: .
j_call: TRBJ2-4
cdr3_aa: CASSHKAGLAKNIQYF
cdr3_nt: TGCGCCAGCAGCCACAAAGCGGGCCTAGCCAAAAACATTCAGTACTTC

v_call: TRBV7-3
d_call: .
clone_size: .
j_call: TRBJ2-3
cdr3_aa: CASSLGLRGTDTQYF
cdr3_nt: TGTGCCAGCAGCTTAGGGTTGAGGGGGACAGATACGCAGTATTTT

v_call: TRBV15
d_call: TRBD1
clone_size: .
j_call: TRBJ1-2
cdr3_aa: CATSRADRGYGYTF
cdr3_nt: TGTGCCACCAGCAGAGCGGACAGGGGGTATGGCTACACCTTC

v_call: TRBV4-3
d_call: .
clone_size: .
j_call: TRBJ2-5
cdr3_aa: CASSQEGGGRETQYF
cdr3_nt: TGCGCCAGCAGCCAAGAAGGAGGTGGGAGAGAGACCCAGTACTTC

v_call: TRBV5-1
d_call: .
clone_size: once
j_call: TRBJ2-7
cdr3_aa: CASSDPGHLLYEQYF
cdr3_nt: TGCGCCAGCAGCGATCCGGGACACCTACTCTACGAGCAGTACTTC

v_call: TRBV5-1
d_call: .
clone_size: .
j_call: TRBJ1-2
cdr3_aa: CASSPGGGSGYTF
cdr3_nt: TGCGCCAGCAGCCCCGGGGGGGGTAGTGGCTACACCTTC

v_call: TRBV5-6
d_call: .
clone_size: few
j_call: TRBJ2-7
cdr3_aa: CASSRVDSYEQYF
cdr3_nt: TGTGCCAGCAGCCGCGTAGACTCCTACGAGCAGTACTTC

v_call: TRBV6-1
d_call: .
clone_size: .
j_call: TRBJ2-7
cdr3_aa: CASSEAEGDLYEQYF
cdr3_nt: TGTGCCAGCAGTGAAGCGGAAGGAGACCTGTACGAGCAGTACTTC

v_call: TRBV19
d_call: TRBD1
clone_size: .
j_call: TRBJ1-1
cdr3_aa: CASSTPGDRDTEAFF
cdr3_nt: TGTGCCAGTAGTACCCCCGGCGACAGGGACACTGAAGCTTTCTTT

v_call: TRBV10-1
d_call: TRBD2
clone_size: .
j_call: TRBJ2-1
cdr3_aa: CASSESAGAYNEQFF
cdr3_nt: TGCGCCAGCAGTGAGTCGGCGGGAGCATACAATGAGCAGTTCTTC

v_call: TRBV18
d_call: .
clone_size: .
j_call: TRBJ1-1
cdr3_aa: CASSPPQGSYTEAFF
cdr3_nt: TGTGCCAGCTCACCCCCACAGGGCTCTTACACTGAAGCTTTCTTT

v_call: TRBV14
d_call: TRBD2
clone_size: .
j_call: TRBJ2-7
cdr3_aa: CASSSSGGGSYEQYF
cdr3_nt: TGTGCCAGCAGCAGTAGCGGGGGGGGTTCCTACGAGCAGTACTTC

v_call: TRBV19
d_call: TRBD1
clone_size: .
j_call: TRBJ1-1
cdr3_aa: CASSSGTDLEAFF
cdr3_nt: TGTGCCAGTAGTTCCGGGACAGATCTTGAAGCTTTCTTT

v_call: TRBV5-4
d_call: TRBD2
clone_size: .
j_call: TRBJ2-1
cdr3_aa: CASRGELAGAYNEQFF
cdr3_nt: TGTGCCAGCAGGGGGGAACTAGCGGGAGCCTACAATGAGCAGTTCTTC

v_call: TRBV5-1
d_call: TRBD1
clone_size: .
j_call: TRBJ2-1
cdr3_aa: CASRRQGGDYDEQFF
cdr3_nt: TGCGCCAGCAGAAGACAGGGGGGGGACTACGATGAGCAGTTCTTC

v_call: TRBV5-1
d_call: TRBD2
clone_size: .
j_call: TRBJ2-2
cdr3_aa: CASSALSGGYTGELFF
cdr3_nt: TGCGCCAGCAGCGCCCTTAGCGGGGGGTACACCGGGGAGCTGTTTTTT

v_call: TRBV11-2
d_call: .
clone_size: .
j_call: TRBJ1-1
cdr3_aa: CASSTPRNTEAFF
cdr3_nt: TGTGCCAGCAGCACCCCCAGGAACACTGAAGCTTTCTTT

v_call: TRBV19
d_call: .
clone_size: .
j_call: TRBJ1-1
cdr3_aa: CASSIARAGRNTEAFF
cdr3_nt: TGTGCCAGTAGTATAGCGAGAGCGGGCCGGAACACTGAAGCTTTCTTT

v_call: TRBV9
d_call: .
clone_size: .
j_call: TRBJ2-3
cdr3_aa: CASSPGTPDTQYF
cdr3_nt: TGTGCCAGCAGCCCTGGGACTCCAGATACGCAGTATTTT

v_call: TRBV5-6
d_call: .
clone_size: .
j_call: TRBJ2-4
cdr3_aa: CASSPPGTTGYIQYF
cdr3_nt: TGTGCCAGCAGCCCCCCCGGGACAACCGGGTACATTCAGTACTTC

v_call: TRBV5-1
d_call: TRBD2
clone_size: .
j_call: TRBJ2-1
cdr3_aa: CASSLALAGVNEQFF
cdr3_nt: TGCGCCAGCAGCTTGGCCCTAGCGGGAGTAAATGAGCAGTTCTTC

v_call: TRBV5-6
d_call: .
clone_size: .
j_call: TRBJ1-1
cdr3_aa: CASSLAGEEIPEAFF
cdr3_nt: TGTGCCAGCAGCTTGGCGGGGGAAGAAATACCTGAAGCTTTCTTT

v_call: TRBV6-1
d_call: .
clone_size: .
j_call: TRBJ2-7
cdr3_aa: CASTPNRSSGEQYF
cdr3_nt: TGTGCCAGCACTCCGAACAGGTCTTCTGGCGAGCAGTACTTC

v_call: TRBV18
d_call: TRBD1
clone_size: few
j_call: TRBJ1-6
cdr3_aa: CASSQSGGSNSPLHF
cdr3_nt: TGTGCCAGCTCCCAATCAGGGGGCTCGAATTCACCCCTCCACTTT

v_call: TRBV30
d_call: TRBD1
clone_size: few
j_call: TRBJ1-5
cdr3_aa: CAWQGQASNQPQHF
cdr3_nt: TGTGCCTGGCAGGGACAGGCTAGCAATCAGCCCCAGCATTTT